The present T cell receptor (beta chain) was sequenced within a study of T cell responses to AZD1222 COVID-19 vaccine. Study conclusions and caveats: Reportedly, nearly half of unique spike TCRs recognized epitopes outside B.1.351/B.1.1.7 mutations. Baseline seropositives among AZD1222 recipients totaled only 5 to 7.

The method was immunoSEQ multiplex PCR; TCRdb's version includes in-frame clones alone and lacks a portion of them. This sample has over 110,000 clones, with roughly 91% found just once. To note about this clone: Its cognate antigen is unknown.

Per the germline V gene, CDR1 is LNHDA and CDR2 is SQIVND (reference sequence). This CDR3 region has 16 residues. V lost 2 bases, J lost 4 bases, and 6 bases stayed unmatched. This clonotype was obtained from an adult in good health. The chain carries TRBV19 and TRBJ1-2; 11 bases line up with TRBD1. The material was peripheral blood, obtained on day 0 of AZD1222 vaccination. CDR3 region: CASSILGDRGTYGYTF. CDR3 DNA sequence: TGTGCCAGTAGTATATTGGGGGACAGGGGGACCTATGGCTACACCTTC.